These 30 T cell receptor beta chains originate from one sample sequenced in a study of T cells in localized non-small cell lung cancer. Clones were read by immunoSEQ multiplex PCR, and TCRdb kept only the in-frame ones, dropping some. The sample records 53,000 or so clones, just over 90% being singletons. The sample was peripheral blood, taken before any cancer treatment. The source of these receptors is a man between 35 and 75 years old with stage I lung adenocarcinoma.

The rearrangement links TRBV9 to TRBJ2-3; 8 bases match TRBD2. The CDR3 totals 16 residues. J lost 4 bases, V lost 4 bases, and 11 bases had no gene match. Germline CDR1 SGDLS, CDR2 YYNGEE. DNA of the CDR3: TGTGCCAGCAGCAAACATCCAGCGGGAGTAGCAGATACGCAGTATTTT. Amino acids: CASSKHPAGVADTQYF.

This clone was seen just once. This chain connects TRBV7-9 to TRBJ2-5; D unresolved. V lost 1 base and J lost 4, with 7 bases in between. The CDR3 loop spans 13 amino acids. The germline V gene has CDR1 SEHNR and CDR2 FQNEAQ (reference sequence). CDR3 region: CASSLGTAETQYF. The CDR3 DNA reads as TGTGCCAGCAGCTTAGGTACGGCAGAGACCCAGTACTTC.

V and J are TRBV18 and TRBJ2-1; 11 nucleotides agree with TRBD2. This CDR3 contains 16 residues. The germline CDR1 and CDR2 sequences are KGHSH and LQKENI. Trimming at V came to 6 bases and at J to 7 bases, leaving 11 bases not matched to a gene. The CDR3 reads CASSLTSGRTRNEQFF. The CDR3 DNA follows: TGTGCCAGCTCTCTAACTAGCGGGAGAACCCGGAATGAGCAGTTCTTC.

The chain couples TRBV6-1 to TRBJ2-7, with TRBD2 as a possible D gene (6 bases). This CDR3 spans 13 amino acids. The V end was cut by 6 bases, the J end by 3 bases, with 12 bases between. In germline, CDR1 is MNHNS, CDR2 SASEGT. The CDR3, as DNA: TGTGCCAGCAGGCCGGGACTCTACTACGAGCAGTACTTC. Protein sequence: CASRPGLYYEQYF.

The V gene is TRBV5-8, the J gene TRBJ2-5; D is possibly TRBD1 (5 bases). The germline V and J ends were trimmed by 5 bases and 4 bases, with 9 bases remaining between them. The germline V gene has CDR1 SGHTS and CDR2 YDEGEE. The CDR3 contains 12 residues. The CDR3 DNA sequence: TGTGCCAGCAGTCCAGGGCGAGAGACCCAGTACTTC. This translates into CASSPGRETQYF.

This chain joins TRBV9 and TRBJ2-1; possible D gene TRBD2, 7 bases. The ends were cut back, 4 bases at V and 9 bases at J, with 20 bases in the middle. The CDR3 has 15 amino acids. Germline assignment: CDR1 SGDLS and CDR2 YYNGEE. CDR3 amino acids: CASSSKGEGLFEQFF. In DNA, the CDR3 is TGTGCCAGCAGCTCAAAGGGGGAGGGCCTATTTGAGCAGTTCTTC.

This clone was counted once. The genes are TRBV13 and TRBJ1-2; 10 positions agree with TRBD1. CDR1 PRHDT and CDR2 FYEKMQ come from the germline V gene (reference sequence). There are 16 residues in the CDR3. The V gene end was trimmed by 5 bases and the J gene end by 1 base; junction bases not matched to a gene: 7. CDR3 sequence: CASSHQTGGFNYGYTF. CDR3 sequence (DNA): TGTGCCAGCAGCCACCAGACAGGGGGCTTTAACTATGGCTACACCTTC.

CDR3: CASSYSGGSNYGYTF. CDR3 in DNA: TGTGCCAGCAGTTACTCAGGGGGATCTAACTATGGCTACACCTTC. The chain joins TRBV6-5 to TRBJ1-2; possible D gene TRBD1, 6 bases. With 0 bases removed from V and 0 bases from J, the gap between germline ends came to 8 bases. The CDR3 contains 15 residues. Germline V lookup: CDR1 MNHEY, CDR2 SVGAGI.

The chain joins TRBV19 to TRBJ2-5; 7 nucleotides line up with TRBD2. This CDR3 spans 12 amino acids. Germline trimming cut 8 bases from V and 2 bases from J; bases unmatched to any gene: 2. Germline loops: CDR1 LNHDA, CDR2 SQIVND (reference sequence). The CDR3 nucleotides are TGTGCCAGTCGGGGGGATCAAGAGACCCAGTACTTC. Its translation: CASRGDQETQYF.

The chain joins TRBV6-1 to TRBJ2-7, with D perhaps matching TRBD1 (5 bases). Trimming took 6 bases from V and 0 from J, leaving 9 bases between them. Per the germline V gene, CDR1 is MNHNS and CDR2 is SASEGT. The CDR3 covers 13 residues. CDR3 sequence: CASRDISSYEQYF. The CDR3 nucleotides are TGTGCCAGCAGGGACATCAGCTCCTACGAGCAGTACTTC.

The rearrangement uses TRBV2 and TRBJ2-3, with D perhaps TRBD2 (5 bases). V gave up 6 bases and J gave up 2 bases, with 12 bases separating them. The CDR3 sequence is 14 residues long. Germline CDR1 is SNHLY and CDR2 is FYNNEI. CDR3 loop: CASSKERYTDTQYF. Here the CDR3 DNA reads TGTGCCAGCAGCAAAGAGCGGTACACAGATACGCAGTATTTT.

The chain has TRBV27 and TRBJ2-7; D might be TRBD2 (8 bases). The CDR3 length is 14 residues. V dropped 8 bases and J dropped 6 bases, with 20 bases sitting between them. Germline V gives CDR1 MNHEY, CDR2 SMNVEV (reference sequence). This CDR3 is CASAFGGAGGEQYF. The CDR3 nucleotides are TGTGCCAGCGCCTTCGGGGGGGCAGGGGGCGAGCAGTACTTC.

The chain has TRBV11-3 and TRBJ2-7; 7 bases align to TRBD1. The CDR3 runs to 17 residues. Germline V CDR1 and CDR2: SGHNT, YENEEA. Trimming took 5 bases from V and 1 from J; bases not matched to a gene: 14. CDR3 protein: CASSTEGQVLESYEQYF. The CDR3 DNA sequence: TGTGCCAGCAGCACGGAAGGACAGGTTCTGGAGTCCTACGAGCAGTACTTC.

The V gene is TRBV27, the J gene TRBJ2-7, with a possible D match to TRBD2 (6 bases). V was trimmed by 8 bases and J by 4 bases, leaving 18 bases between them. This CDR3 has 14 amino acids. The germline CDR1 and CDR2 sequences are MNHEY and SMNVEV (reference sequence). As DNA, the CDR3 is TGTGCCAGCTCGGGACTCGCGGGACCATACGAGCAGTACTTC. Protein: CASSGLAGPYEQYF.

On this clone itself: This same CDR3 is encoded by further DNA sequences in the sample. V usage is TRBV7-2 and J usage is TRBJ2-3, with D hard to call. This CDR3 is built from 12 residues. Trimming cost V 5 bases and J 2 bases, with 5 bases left between them. The V gene's germline CDR1 is SGHTA and CDR2 FQGNSA. CDR3 coding DNA: TGTGCCAGCAGCCCTTACACAGATACGCAGTATTTT. Translation gives CASSPYTDTQYF.

The chain links TRBV19 to TRBJ1-5, with D possibly being TRBD1 (6 bases). This CDR3 is 16 amino acids long. Germline values: CDR1 LNHDA, CDR2 SQIVND (reference sequence). V dropped 3 bases and J dropped 1 base, with 13 bases sitting between them. In DNA, the CDR3 is TGTGCCAGTAGTATCAGCGGGGGCGTGAGCAATCAGCCCCAGCATTTT. Translated: CASSISGGVSNQPQHF.

This sequence joins TRBV5-1 and TRBJ2-3; the D is unclear. The CDR3 covers 16 residues. Germline CDR1 is SGHRS and CDR2 is YFSETQ. Trimming removed 3 bases at V and 6 bases at J, with 20 bases between. The CDR3 DNA sequence: TGCGCCAGCAGCTACTCGGAGACCCGAGTTGCGGATACGCAGTATTTT. Amino acid sequence: CASSYSETRVADTQYF.

The chain carries TRBV29-1 and TRBJ2-7, with 8 bases matching TRBD1. V lost 7 bases to trimming and J lost 2 bases; unmatched junction nucleotides: 4. There are 12 residues in the CDR3. Germline CDR1 SQVTM, CDR2 ANQGSEA. The CDR3 DNA follows: TGCAGCGCGAGACAGGGGCCCTACGAGCAGTACTTC. Translated, it gives CSARQGPYEQYF.

The genes are TRBV5-1 and TRBJ2-3; D remains unclear. Trimming cost V 3 bases and J 0 bases, with 2 bases left between them. CDR3 length equals 12 residues. CDR1 is SGHRS and CDR2 is YFSETQ in the germline V gene. CDR3 DNA sequence: TGCGCCAGCAGCTCCAGCACAGATACGCAGTATTTT. Translation: CASSSSTDTQYF.

The chain joins TRBV7-2 to TRBJ1-1, with a weak D call TRBD1 (5 bases). There are 14 residues in the CDR3. CDR1 and CDR2 from the germline V gene are SGHTA and FQGNSA. V lost 1 base and J lost 5, with 11 bases in between. CDR3 in DNA: TGTGCCAGCAGCTTAGAGGTCTGGGGGACTGAAGCTTTCTTT. Translation: CASSLEVWGTEAFF.

This rearrangement joins TRBV7-2 to TRBJ1-3; no clear D gene. Trimming took 4 bases from V and 8 from J, leaving 6 bases between them. CDR3 size: 11 residues. The V gene's germline CDR1 is SGHTA and CDR2 FQGNSA. CDR3 residues: CASSSFDTIYF. The CDR3 DNA follows: TGTGCCAGCAGCTCTTTCGACACCATATATTTT.

The rearrangement joins TRBV12-5 to TRBJ2-7; D possibly matches TRBD1 or TRBD2 (5 bases each). V was clipped by 4 bases and J by 5 bases, with 12 bases between them. The CDR3 sequence is 13 residues long. The germline CDR1 and CDR2 sequences are LGHNT and FRNRAP. The CDR3, as DNA: TGTGCTAGTGGTTCGGGGCAGGGCCACGAGCAGTACTTC. Translation gives CASGSGQGHEQYF. The full variable domain, its missing parts supplied by reference TRBV12-5 and TRBJ2-7, is DARVTQTPRHKVTEMGQEVTMRCQPILGHNTVFWYRQTMMQGLELLAYFRNRAPLDDSGMPKDRFSAEMPDATLATLKIQPSEPRDSAVYFCASGSGQGHEQYFGPGTRLTVT.

The chain couples TRBV28 to TRBJ2-3; a possible D gene is TRBD2 (6 bases). The V gene's germline CDR1 is MDHEN and CDR2 SYDVKM. The CDR3 extends over 19 amino acids. Trimming left V 4 bases short and J 2 bases short, with 25 bases between. In DNA form, the CDR3 reads TGTGCCAGCAGTTCCGCTGAAGGGGTAGCGGATCCGTTCACAGATACGCAGTATTTT. Its translation is CASSSAEGVADPFTDTQYF.

This clone was detected a few times. The chain has TRBV6-1 and TRBJ2-3; 10 nucleotides match TRBD1. The germline gives CDR1 MNHNS, CDR2 SASEGT. V shed 1 base, J shed 7 bases, and the junction held 5 bases outside the gene matches. The CDR3 covers 15 residues. CDR3 amino acids: CASSEGTGGVYTQYF. In nucleotides, the CDR3 is TGTGCCAGCAGTGAAGGGACAGGGGGAGTGTATACGCAGTATTTT.

The chain carries TRBV5-6 and TRBJ2-3; D not resolved. CDR1 and CDR2 (germline): SGHDT, YYEEEE. The V and J ends lost 0 bases and 3 bases respectively, with 11 bases between them. The CDR3 covers 15 residues. The CDR3 DNA reads TGTGCCAGCAGCTTGGTAGGAGTCGGGACAGATACGCAGTATTTT. Translating gives CASSLVGVGTDTQYF.

This chain links TRBV6-5 with TRBJ1-2, with D perhaps matching TRBD1 (5 bases). V was clipped by 7 bases and J by 8 bases, with 17 bases between them. CDR3 length equals 13 residues. Germline CDR1 reads MNHEY; CDR2 reads SVGAGI. The CDR3 coding sequence is TGTGCCAGCAAAGTTTCAGGGCTCTGGGGCTACACCTTC. Translation: CASKVSGLWGYTF.

The chain carries TRBV10-2 and TRBJ2-2, with D possibly matching TRBD1 (6 bases). CDR1 WSHSY and CDR2 SAAADI come from the germline V gene. This CDR3 contains 16 residues. V was shortened by 0 bases and J by 3 bases, with 11 bases between the two germline ends. The CDR3 DNA follows: TGCGCCAGCAGTGAGTCGGACAGCTCCTACACCGGGGAGCTGTTTTTT. Amino acids: CASSESDSSYTGELFF.

V and J are TRBV6-6 and TRBJ1-1; no clear D. With 2 bases removed from V and 1 base from J, the gap between germline ends came to 8 bases. The CDR3 is made up of 14 amino acids. From germline, CDR1 is MNHNY and CDR2 SVGAGI (reference sequence). The CDR3 is CASSYRGTNTEAFF. The CDR3 DNA reads as TGTGCCAGCAGTTACCGGGGAACGAACACTGAAGCTTTCTTT.

The V call is TRBV7-2, the J call TRBJ2-5; TRBD2 agrees at 8 bases. There are 15 residues in the CDR3. Germline V gene sequence: CDR1 SGHTA, CDR2 FQGNSA. V lost 2 bases and J lost 2; bases outside the gene matches: 4. CDR3 DNA sequence: TGTGCCAGCAGCTTAAAGGGGACTAGACAAGAGACCCAGTACTTC. The encoded protein is CASSLKGTRQETQYF. The full variable domain, with the rest looked up from reference TRBV7-2 and TRBJ2-5, is GAGVSQSPSNKVTEKGKDVELRCDPISGHTALYWYRQSLGQGLEFLIYFQGNSAPDKSGLPSDRFSAERTGGSVSTLTIQRTQQEDSAVYLCASSLKGTRQETQYFGPGTRLLVL.

The rearrangement joins TRBV9 to TRBJ2-1; 9 nucleotides match TRBD2. Germline V gives CDR1 SGDLS, CDR2 YYNGEE. J was trimmed by 4 bases and V by 4 bases; bases with no gene match: 6. The CDR3 length is 15 residues. CDR3 DNA sequence: TGTGCCAGCAGCCCCATCACTAGCGGGTACAATGAGCAGTTCTTC. Translation gives CASSPITSGYNEQFF.